The clone carrying this TCR beta chain was counted a few times. From germline, CDR1 is LGHNA and CDR2 YSLEER. The CDR3 is 16 amino acids. Losses at the gene ends were 0 bases for V and 9 bases for J; bases not matched to a gene: 8. These data belong to a study of T-cell memory formation after mild COVID-19. Study-level background: There were largely donor-specific TCR clusters.

TCRdb used MiXCR to reprocess the 5' RACE reads, holding one entry per CDR3 protein. The sample lists under 550,000 distinct CDR3 sequences; approximately 19% were seen once. The rearrangement links TRBV4-3 to TRBJ2-3, with TRBD2 matching over 11 bases. This TCR was recovered from a man younger than 35 who had mild COVID-19 (a few samples of this study predate the infection). Cell type and time point are not known. What was sequenced was PBMCs or a T cell subset sorted from them (not recorded which). CDR3 residues: CASSQDLVAGGRTQYF. CDR3 nucleotide sequence: TGCGCCAGCAGCCAAGATTTGGTAGCGGGGGGGCGGACGCAGTATTTT.